Listed here are 32 T cell receptor beta chains from one sample, sequenced in a study of T cell repertoires in cytomegalovirus infection. A single record per CDR3 protein comes from TCRdb applying MiXCR to the reads. This table holds about 740,000 distinct CDR3 sequences, 35% found once. Sequences were obtained from PBMCs. The receptors derive from a human donor in good health (CMV status not recorded). Some clones in this sample may be carry-over from other donors' samples.

This clonotype has at least ten counts. The CDR3 sequence: CASSQENREWNSPLHF. The CDR3 nucleotides are TGTGCCAGCAGCCAAGAGAACAGGGAGTGGAATTCACCCCTCCACTTT. The chain recombines TRBV4-2 with TRBJ1-6; D perhaps matches TRBD1 (6 bases). Germline CDR1 and CDR2: LGHNA and YNFKEQ. Trimming removed 0 bases at V and 7 bases at J, with 13 bases between. This CDR3 is built from 16 residues.

J is TRBJ2-1 and V is TRBV28; 12 bases align to TRBD2. CDR1 and CDR2 from the germline V gene are MDHEN and SYDVKM. The CDR3 length is 15 residues. V was clipped by 1 base and J by 10 bases; unmatched bases: 5. CDR3 sequence reads: CASSLSRLAGVEQFF. CDR3 DNA: TGTGCCAGCAGTTTATCCCGACTAGCGGGAGTAGAGCAGTTCTTC.

This chain links TRBV3-1 with TRBJ2-1; D tentatively fits TRBD1 or TRBD2 (5 bases each). The CDR3 extends over 17 amino acids. Trimming took 3 bases from V and 7 from J, leaving 22 bases between them. Germline loops: CDR1 LGHDT, CDR2 YNNKEL (reference sequence). The CDR3 coding sequence is TGTGCCAGCAGCCAGGATGCATTATATTCGGGGCAGAATGAGCAGTTCTTC. It is translated as CASSQDALYSGQNEQFF.

The chain links TRBV7-9 to TRBJ2-7, with D perhaps matching TRBD1 or TRBD2 (5 bases each). V was cut by 5 bases and J by 2 bases, with 16 bases left in between. CDR1 and CDR2 (germline): SEHNR, FQNEAQ (reference sequence). This CDR3 is 15 amino acids long. DNA of the CDR3: TGTGCCAGCAGCCCAACCGGGACGGCACCCTACGAGCAGTACTTC. It specifies CASSPTGTAPYEQYF.

This clonotype was picked up a small number of times. V is TRBV7-9 and J is TRBJ2-7; 10 bases line up with TRBD1. Trimming removed 4 bases from V and 5 bases from J; junction bases left unmatched: 5. This CDR3 is 14 amino acids long. The germline V gene has CDR1 SEHNR and CDR2 FQNEAQ (reference sequence). DNA for the CDR3: TGTGCCAGCAGCTCGGGACAGGGGAACGACGAGCAGTACTTC. Translating gives CASSSGQGNDEQYF.

This clonotype has only a few counts. The CDR3 spells CASSPERREEGNEQFF. CDR3 coding DNA: TGTGCCAGCAGTCCCGAGAGGCGGGAGGAGGGGAATGAGCAGTTCTTC. The J gene is TRBJ2-1, the V gene TRBV28; 8 bases line up with TRBD2. Trimming at V came to 5 bases and at J to 7 bases, leaving 13 bases not matched to a gene. This CDR3 is built from 16 residues. Germline V gene sequence: CDR1 MDHEN, CDR2 SYDVKM.

J is TRBJ2-4 and V is TRBV28, with D possibly being TRBD1 or TRBD2 (5 bases each). CDR1 and CDR2 (germline): MDHEN, SYDVKM. Trimming stripped 2 bases from V and 10 bases from J, with 9 bases between. The CDR3 has 12 amino acids. DNA for the CDR3: TGTGCCAGCAGTTTAGGGACGGAGATTCAGTACTTC. Translating it yields CASSLGTEIQYF.

As regards this clonotype: A much larger clonotype is one base distant, so this may be a read error. Lacking the conserved final phenylalanine or tryptophan, this CDR3 likely reflects a read error. This chain uses TRBV7-2 with TRBJ2-7, with a tentative D call TRBD2 (6 bases). This CDR3 spans 14 amino acids. Germline CDR1 reads SGHTA; CDR2 reads FQGNSA. Trimming stripped 3 bases from V and 5 bases from J, with 14 bases between. The CDR3 loop is CASSFVAVADEQYS. The DNA of the CDR3 is TGTGCCAGCAGCTTCGTAGCGGTGGCTGACGAGCAGTACTCC.

CDR3 in amino acids: CASSNQDGGGYNEQFF. Here the CDR3 DNA reads TGTGCCAGCAGCAACCAGGACGGCGGGGGCTACAATGAGCAGTTCTTC. This chain uses TRBV5-4 with TRBJ2-1, with 7 bases fitting TRBD2. The germline CDR1 and CDR2 sequences are SGHNT and YYREEE (reference sequence). After removal of 4 bases from V and 3 bases from J, the junction contained 10 bases not matched to a gene. The CDR3 consists of 16 residues.

V and J are TRBV4-1 and TRBJ1-3; no clear D. Germline loops: CDR1 MGHRA, CDR2 YSYEKL. Trimming removed 5 bases from V and 0 bases from J, with 14 bases in between. There are 16 residues in the CDR3. The CDR3 DNA reads TGCGCCAGCAGCTATATACCCCTGAGCTCTGGAAACACCATATATTTT. This translates into CASSYIPLSSGNTIYF.

Worth noting for this clonotype: The conserved final phenylalanine or tryptophan is absent from the CDR3, which likely points to a read error. The chain combines TRBV7-4 with TRBJ2-7, with D possibly TRBD1 on 5 matching bases. V lost 1 base and J 3 bases, leaving 13 bases between the germline ends. This CDR3 contains 15 residues. Per germline, CDR1 SGHVT and CDR2 SQSDAQ. The CDR3 here is CASSLGPTGDYEQYS. The CDR3 DNA sequence: TGTGCCAGCAGCTTAGGCCCTACAGGTGACTACGAGCAGTACTCC.

In its sample, this clonotype was seen a few times. The chain links TRBV10-3 to TRBJ2-2; D gene ambiguous. V shed 5 bases and J shed 2 bases, with 9 bases lying between them. The germline CDR1 and CDR2 sequences are ENHRY and SYGVKD. The CDR3 has 14 residues. CDR3 region: CAISSPFNTGELFF. The CDR3, as DNA: TGTGCCATCAGTTCCCCCTTCAACACCGGGGAGCTGTTTTTT.

This chain joins TRBV12-5 and TRBJ1-2, with 7 nucleotides matching TRBD1. This CDR3 spans 14 amino acids. The trim removed 6 bases at V and 8 bases at J, leaving 12 bases unmatched. Germline CDR1 LGHNT, CDR2 FRNRAP. Here the CDR3 reads CASGLDRDSRGYTF. CDR3 DNA: TGTGCTAGTGGCCTCGACAGGGACAGTCGAGGCTACACCTTC.

This chain links TRBV9 with TRBJ2-5; TRBD1 matches at 7 bases. V dropped 4 bases and J dropped 7; count of bases not matched to a gene: 10. CDR3 length: 14 amino acids. Germline V lookup: CDR1 SGDLS, CDR2 YYNGEE. The CDR3, as DNA: TGTGCCAGCAGCCCCACAGGGGACGGCCGGACCCAGTACTTC. As protein: CASSPTGDGRTQYF.

The chain links TRBV3-1 to TRBJ1-1, with no clear D. Trimming removed 5 bases from V and 1 base from J, with 8 bases in between. Germline V gives CDR1 LGHDT, CDR2 YNNKEL (reference sequence). The CDR3 consists of 13 residues. CDR3 nucleotide sequence: TGTGCCAGCAGCTACGAACCGAACACTGAAGCTTTCTTT. It yields the protein CASSYEPNTEAFF.

This clonotype was seen a few times. The chain has TRBV6-2 or TRBV6-3 and TRBJ2-7; D is ambiguous. The V end was cut by 6 bases, the J end by 0 bases, with 18 bases between. This CDR3 comprises 16 residues. Per germline, CDR1 MNHEY and CDR2 SVGEGT. The CDR3 here is CASRAHLRNPSYEQYF. Here the CDR3 DNA reads TGTGCCAGCAGAGCCCATTTAAGAAATCCCTCCTACGAGCAGTACTTC.

This clonotype was recorded once. A much larger clone lies one base from this, so it may be a read error. The chain uses TRBV4-2 and TRBJ1-2; 7 bases agree with TRBD1. The CDR3 runs 16 residues. V shed 0 bases, J shed 5 bases, and the junction held 9 bases outside the gene matches. Germline lookup yields CDR1 LGHNA and CDR2 YNFKEQ. CDR3 nucleotide sequence: TGTGCCAGCAGCCAAGATAGTCTGACAGGGCGGTATGGCTACACCTTC. Protein: CASSQDSLTGRYGYTF.

This clonotype was counted ten times or more. V usage is TRBV7-6 and J usage is TRBJ1-4; TRBD1 is a possible D gene (5 bases). Germline CDR1 and CDR2: SGHVS and FNYEAQ. This CDR3 is built from 15 residues. V was clipped by 0 bases and J by 4 bases, with 9 bases between them. The DNA for the CDR3 is TGTGCCAGCAGCTTAGCAGGGGAGAATAATGAAAAACTGTTTTTT. Translated: CASSLAGENNEKLFF.

This clonotype came up once. The chain uses TRBV28 and TRBJ1-1; possibly TRBD1 for D (5 bases). V dropped 3 bases and J dropped 0 bases, with 20 bases sitting between them. Germline CDR1 is MDHEN and CDR2 is SYDVKM. The CDR3 runs to 18 residues. The DNA of the CDR3 is TGTGCCAGCAGTTTTGTCCTAACGACAGTTTTCCTGAACACTGAAGCTTTCTTT. Amino acid sequence: CASSFVLTTVFLNTEAFF.

Written as DNA, the CDR3 is TGCAGTGCCAACCCGGACAGAAATCAGCCCCAGCATTTT. Protein product: CSANPDRNQPQHF. V gene TRBV20-1 combines with J gene TRBJ1-5; the D gene is possibly TRBD1 (6 bases). Germline V CDR1 and CDR2: DFQATT, SNEGSKA (reference sequence). This CDR3 has 13 amino acids. V was shortened by 6 bases and J by 4 bases, with 13 bases between the two germline ends.

CDR3 coding DNA: TGTGCCATCAGTGAGTCCAACATGGCGGCCGGGGAGCTGTTTTTT. It is translated as CAISESNMAAGELFF. This chain links TRBV10-3 with TRBJ2-2, with no clear D. CDR3 length: 15 residues. The V gene's germline CDR1 is ENHRY and CDR2 SYGVKD. V lost 0 bases and J 6 bases, leaving 11 bases between the germline ends.

This chain connects TRBV10-2 to TRBJ2-2, with D hard to call. The V gene lost 3 bases and the J gene lost 5 bases, with 4 bases spanning the gap. The CDR3 loop spans 12 amino acids. Germline V lookup: CDR1 WSHSY, CDR2 SAAADI. The CDR3 coding sequence is TGCGCCAGCAGTGATGTGACCGGGGAGCTGTTTTTT. Amino acids: CASSDVTGELFF.

This clonotype has just a few counts. J is TRBJ2-7 and V is TRBV7-6, with D maybe TRBD1 (5 bases). The CDR3 has 16 amino acids. The V gene's germline CDR1 is SGHVS and CDR2 FNYEAQ. V lost 3 bases, J lost 2 bases, and 17 bases lay in between. This CDR3 reads CASSFVGRMRPYEQYF. DNA for the CDR3: TGTGCCAGCAGCTTCGTGGGGCGGATGAGACCCTACGAGCAGTACTTC.

This rearrangement joins TRBV5-5 to TRBJ1-1, with D perhaps matching TRBD1 (5 bases). Between the trimmed V and J ends, which lost 5 bases and 3 bases, there was a span of 17 bases. CDR1 SGHKS and CDR2 YYEKEE come from the germline V gene (reference sequence). The CDR3 runs to 15 residues. CDR3 DNA: TGTGCCAGCAGTTCGCTCGGGGGTTTGGACACTGAAGCTTTCTTT. Translated: CASSSLGGLDTEAFF. Together with reference TRBV5-5 and TRBJ1-1, the CDR3 gives the full variable domain: DAGVTQSPTHLIKTRGQQVTLRCSPISGHKSVSWYQQVLGQGPQFIFQYYEKEERGRGNFPDRFSARQFPNYSSELNVNALLLGDSALYLCASSSLGGLDTEAFFGQGTRLTVV.

This chain links TRBV4-1 with TRBJ1-4; tentative D call: TRBD1 (6 bases). CDR1 is MGHRA, CDR2 YSYEKL, per germline. Trimming took off 0 bases at V and 8 bases at J, with 16 bases between the two ends. CDR3 length equals 16 residues. The chain's CDR3 is CASSQDWPGEGEKLFF. For the CDR3, the DNA is TGCGCCAGCAGCCAAGATTGGCCAGGGGAAGGCGAAAAACTGTTTTTT.

The rearrangement uses TRBV28 and TRBJ1-2, with D perhaps matching TRBD1 (5 bases). The CDR3 is 14 residues long. V was cut by 5 bases and J by 2 bases, with 12 bases left in between. The germline V gene has CDR1 MDHEN and CDR2 SYDVKM. The CDR3 protein is CASSPTSGNYGYTF. CDR3 coding DNA: TGTGCCAGCAGTCCAACCTCAGGGAACTATGGCTACACCTTC.

The chain couples TRBV19 to TRBJ2-7; unclear D gene. V lost 3 bases, J lost 3 bases, and 30 bases lay in between. CDR1 and CDR2 (germline): LNHDA, SQIVND (reference sequence). The CDR3 totals 20 residues. CDR3 DNA: TGTGCCAGTAGTATTCCGGGCTCAGACGCCCCTAAGTTATCAAGCTACGAGCAGTACTTC. Amino acids: CASSIPGSDAPKLSSYEQYF.

At least ten counts were recorded for this clonotype. V is TRBV7-6 and J is TRBJ1-5; tentatively, D is TRBD1 (6 bases). The ends were cut back, 0 bases at V and 2 bases at J, with 11 bases in the middle. Per germline, CDR1 SGHVS and CDR2 FNYEAQ. The CDR3 length is 16 residues. The CDR3 region has the DNA TGTGCCAGCAGCTTAGCGGGGGCGCGTGGCAATCAGCCCCAGCATTTT. Its protein is CASSLAGARGNQPQHF.

The rearrangement joins TRBV13 to TRBJ1-2; the match to TRBD1 covers 8 bases. This CDR3 has 14 amino acids. The V segment lost 5 bases and the J segment 4 bases; nucleotides outside the gene matches: 6. The germline gives CDR1 PRHDT, CDR2 FYEKMQ (reference sequence). CDR3 sequence (DNA): TGTGCCAGCAGCCACGCAGGGGGCTCCTATGGCTACACCTTC. Translated: CASSHAGGSYGYTF.

CDR3 amino acids: CASSLDGRETQYF. In DNA form, the CDR3 reads TGCGCCAGCAGCTTGGATGGGCGGGAGACCCAGTACTTC. This chain uses TRBV5-1 with TRBJ2-5; D unresolved. This CDR3 contains 13 residues. CDR1 and CDR2 (germline): SGHRS, YFSETQ. The V and J ends lost 0 bases and 5 bases respectively, with 8 bases between them.

Comment on this clonotype: A read error may account for a junction end that differs from germline. The V call is TRBV7-8, the J call TRBJ1-4; 9 bases are shared with TRBD1. Per the germline V gene, CDR1 is SGHVS and CDR2 is FQNEAQ. This CDR3 comprises 15 residues. CDR3 sequence: CASSVAGTGREKLFF. Here the CDR3 DNA reads TGTGCCAGCAGCGTAGCCGGGACAGGGAGGGAAAAACTGTTTTTT.

The J gene is TRBJ1-5, the V gene TRBV19; D unclear. From germline, CDR1 is LNHDA and CDR2 SQIVND (reference sequence). V shed 3 bases and J shed 6 bases, with 12 bases lying between them. The CDR3 is 14 amino acids. The CDR3 bases are TGTGCCAGTAGTATCCGGGTTTTGGGTCAGCCCCAGCATTTT. Protein product: CASSIRVLGQPQHF.